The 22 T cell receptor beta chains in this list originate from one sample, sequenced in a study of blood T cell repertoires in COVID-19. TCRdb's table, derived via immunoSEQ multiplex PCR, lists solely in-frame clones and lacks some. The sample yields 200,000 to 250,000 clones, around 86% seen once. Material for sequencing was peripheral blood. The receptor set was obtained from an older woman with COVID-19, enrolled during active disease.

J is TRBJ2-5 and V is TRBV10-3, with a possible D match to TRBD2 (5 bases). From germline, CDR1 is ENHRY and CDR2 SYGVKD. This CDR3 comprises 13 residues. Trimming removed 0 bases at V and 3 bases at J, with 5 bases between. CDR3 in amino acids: CAISESEEETQYF. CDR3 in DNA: TGTGCCATCAGTGAGTCGGAGGAAGAGACCCAGTACTTC.

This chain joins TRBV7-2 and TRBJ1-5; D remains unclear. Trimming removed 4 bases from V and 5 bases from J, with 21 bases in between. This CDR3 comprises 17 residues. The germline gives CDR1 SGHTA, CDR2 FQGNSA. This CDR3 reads CASSSSRFVGPDQPQHF. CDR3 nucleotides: TGTGCCAGCAGCTCTAGCAGATTTGTAGGGCCCGATCAGCCCCAGCATTTT.

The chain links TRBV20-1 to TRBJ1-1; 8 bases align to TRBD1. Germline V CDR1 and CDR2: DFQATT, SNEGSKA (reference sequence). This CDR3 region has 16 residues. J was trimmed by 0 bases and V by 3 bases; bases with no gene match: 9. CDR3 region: CSASRDRLSMNTEAFF. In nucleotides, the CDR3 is TGCAGTGCTAGTCGGGACAGGTTGAGCATGAACACTGAAGCTTTCTTT.

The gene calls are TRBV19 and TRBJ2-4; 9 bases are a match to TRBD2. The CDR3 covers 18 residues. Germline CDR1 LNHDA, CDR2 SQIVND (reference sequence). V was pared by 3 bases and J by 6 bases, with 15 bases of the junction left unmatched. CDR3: CASSMGTGGRASVNIQYF. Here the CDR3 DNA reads TGTGCCAGTAGTATGGGGACTGGCGGGAGGGCCTCGGTAAACATTCAGTACTTC.

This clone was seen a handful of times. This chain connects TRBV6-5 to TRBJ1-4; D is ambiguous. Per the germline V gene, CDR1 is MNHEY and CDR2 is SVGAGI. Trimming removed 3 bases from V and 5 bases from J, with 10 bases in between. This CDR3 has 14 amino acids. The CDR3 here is CASSYAQLNEKLFF. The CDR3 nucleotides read TGTGCCAGCAGTTATGCACAGTTGAATGAAAAACTGTTTTTT.

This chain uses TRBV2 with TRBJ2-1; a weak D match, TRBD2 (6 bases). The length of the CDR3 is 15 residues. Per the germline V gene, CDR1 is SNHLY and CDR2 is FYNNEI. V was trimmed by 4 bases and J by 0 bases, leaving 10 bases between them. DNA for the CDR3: TGTGCCAGCAGTGCCGGCGGGATCTCCTACAATGAGCAGTTCTTC. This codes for CASSAGGISYNEQFF.

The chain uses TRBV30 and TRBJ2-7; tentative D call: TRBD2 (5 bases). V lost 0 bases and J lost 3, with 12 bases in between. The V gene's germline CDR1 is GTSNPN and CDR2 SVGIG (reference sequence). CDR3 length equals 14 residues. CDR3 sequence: CAWSVSGINYEQYF. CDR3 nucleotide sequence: TGTGCCTGGAGTGTATCCGGGATCAACTACGAGCAGTACTTC.

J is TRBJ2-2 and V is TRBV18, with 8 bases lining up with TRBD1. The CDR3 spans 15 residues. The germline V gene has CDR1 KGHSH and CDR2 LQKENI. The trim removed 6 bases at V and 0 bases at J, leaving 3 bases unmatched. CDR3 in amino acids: CASSRDRSNTGELFF. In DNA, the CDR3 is TGTGCCAGCTCCCGGGACAGGTCGAACACCGGGGAGCTGTTTTTT. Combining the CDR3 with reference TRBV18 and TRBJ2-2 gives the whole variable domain NAGVMQNPRHLVRRRGQEARLRCSPMKGHSHVYWYRQLPEEGLKFMVYLQKENIIDESGMPKERFSAEFPKEGPSILRIQQVVRGDSAAYFCASSRDRSNTGELFFGEGSRLTVL.

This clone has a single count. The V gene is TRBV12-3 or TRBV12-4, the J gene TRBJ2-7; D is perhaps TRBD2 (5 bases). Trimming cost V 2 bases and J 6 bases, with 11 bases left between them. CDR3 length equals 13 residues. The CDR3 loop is CASSLRDRGEQYF. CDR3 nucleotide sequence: TGTGCCAGCAGTTTACGGGATCGGGGCGAGCAGTACTTC.

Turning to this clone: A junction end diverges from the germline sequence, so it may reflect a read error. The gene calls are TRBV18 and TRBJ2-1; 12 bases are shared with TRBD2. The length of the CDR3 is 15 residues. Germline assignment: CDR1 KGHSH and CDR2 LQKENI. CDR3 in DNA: TGTGCCAGCTCACCACGACTAGCGGGAGTAAATGAACAGTTCTTC. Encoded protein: CASSPRLAGVNEQFF.

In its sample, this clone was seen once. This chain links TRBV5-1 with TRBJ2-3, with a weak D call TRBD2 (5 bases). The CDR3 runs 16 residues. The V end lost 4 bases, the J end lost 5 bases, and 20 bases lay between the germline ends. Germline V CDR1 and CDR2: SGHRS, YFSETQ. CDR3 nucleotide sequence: TGCGCCAGCAGCCCCCGGGGTGGGAATCCGGTAGATACGCAGTATTTT. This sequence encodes CASSPRGGNPVDTQYF.

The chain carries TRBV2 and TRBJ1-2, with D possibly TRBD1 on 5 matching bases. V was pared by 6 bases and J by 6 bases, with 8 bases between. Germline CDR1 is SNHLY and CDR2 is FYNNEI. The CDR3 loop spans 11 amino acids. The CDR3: CASRGRDGYTF. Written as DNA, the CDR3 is TGTGCCAGCAGAGGCAGGGATGGCTACACCTTC. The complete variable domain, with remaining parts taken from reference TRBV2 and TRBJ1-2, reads EPEVTQTPSHQVTQMGQEVILRCVPISNHLYFYWYRQILGQKVEFLVSFYNNEISEKSEIFDDQFSVERPDGSNFTLKIRSTKLEDSAMYFCASRGRDGYTFGSGTRLTVV.

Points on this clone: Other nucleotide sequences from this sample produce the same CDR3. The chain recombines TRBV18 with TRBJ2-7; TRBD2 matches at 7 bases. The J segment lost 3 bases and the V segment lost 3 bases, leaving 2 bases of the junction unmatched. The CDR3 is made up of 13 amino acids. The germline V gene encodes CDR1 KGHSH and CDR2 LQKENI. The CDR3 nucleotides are TGTGCCAGCTCACCCGGACTAGACTACGAGCAGTACTTC. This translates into CASSPGLDYEQYF.

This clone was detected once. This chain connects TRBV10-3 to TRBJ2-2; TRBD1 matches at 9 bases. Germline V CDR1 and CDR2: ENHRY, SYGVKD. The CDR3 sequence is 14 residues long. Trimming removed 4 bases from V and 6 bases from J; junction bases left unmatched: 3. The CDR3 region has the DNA TGTGCCATCAGTGGACAGGGGGAGGCCGGGGAGCTGTTTTTT. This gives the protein CAISGQGEAGELFF.

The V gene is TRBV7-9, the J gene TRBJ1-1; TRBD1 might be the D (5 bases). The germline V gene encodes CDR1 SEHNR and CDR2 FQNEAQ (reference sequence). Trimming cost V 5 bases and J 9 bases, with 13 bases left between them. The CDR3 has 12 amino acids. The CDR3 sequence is CASSPDSAKAFF. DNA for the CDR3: TGTGCCAGCAGCCCCGACAGTGCAAAAGCTTTCTTT.

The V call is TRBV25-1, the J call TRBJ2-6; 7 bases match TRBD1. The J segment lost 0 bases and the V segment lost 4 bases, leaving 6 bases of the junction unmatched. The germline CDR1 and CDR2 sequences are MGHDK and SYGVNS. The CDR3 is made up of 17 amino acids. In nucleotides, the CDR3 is TGTGCCAGCAGTGCGACAGGGTTACGCTCTGGGGCCAACGTCCTGACTTTC. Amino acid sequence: CASSATGLRSGANVLTF. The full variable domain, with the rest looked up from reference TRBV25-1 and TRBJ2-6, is EADIYQTPRYLVIGTGKKITLECSQTMGHDKMYWYQQDPGMELHLIHYSYGVNSTEKGDLSSESTVSRIRTEHFPLTLESARPSHTSQYLCASSATGLRSGANVLTFGAGSRLTVL.

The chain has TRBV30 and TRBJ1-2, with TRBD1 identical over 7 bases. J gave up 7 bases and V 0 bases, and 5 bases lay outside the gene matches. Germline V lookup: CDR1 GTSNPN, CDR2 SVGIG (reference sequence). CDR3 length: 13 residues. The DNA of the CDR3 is TGTGCCTGGAGTGTAGTGACAGGGTCTGGCTACACCTTC. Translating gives CAWSVVTGSGYTF. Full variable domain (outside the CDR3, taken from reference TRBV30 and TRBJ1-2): SQTIHQWPATLVQPVGSPLSLECTVEGTSNPNLYWYRQAAGRGLQLLFYSVGIGQISSEVPQNLSASRPQDRQFILSSKKLLLSDSGFYLCAWSVVTGSGYTFGSGTRLTVV.

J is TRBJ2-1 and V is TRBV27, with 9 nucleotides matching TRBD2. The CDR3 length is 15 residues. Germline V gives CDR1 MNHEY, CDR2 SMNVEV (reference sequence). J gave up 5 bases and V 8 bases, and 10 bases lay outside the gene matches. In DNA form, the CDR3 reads TGTGCCAGCTCCCTTAGCGGGAGTCCCAACAATGAGCAGTTCTTC. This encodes CASSLSGSPNNEQFF.

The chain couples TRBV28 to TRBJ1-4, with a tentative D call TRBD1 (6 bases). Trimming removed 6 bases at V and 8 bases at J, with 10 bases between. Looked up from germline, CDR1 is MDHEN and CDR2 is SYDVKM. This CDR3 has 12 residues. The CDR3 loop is CASRQGGEKLFF. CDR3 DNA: TGTGCCAGCAGACAGGGAGGGGAAAAACTGTTTTTT.

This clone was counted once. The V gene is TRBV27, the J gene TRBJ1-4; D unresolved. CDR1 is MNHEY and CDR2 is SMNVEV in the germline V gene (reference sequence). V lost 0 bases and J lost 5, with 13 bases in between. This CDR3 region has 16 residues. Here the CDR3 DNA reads TGTGCCAGCAGTTTATCGAGGTCGGGCGGGAATGAAAAACTGTTTTTT. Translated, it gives CASSLSRSGGNEKLFF.

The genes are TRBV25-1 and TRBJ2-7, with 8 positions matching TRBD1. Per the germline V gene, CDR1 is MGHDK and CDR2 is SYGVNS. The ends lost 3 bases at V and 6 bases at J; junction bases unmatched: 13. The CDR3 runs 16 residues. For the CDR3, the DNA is TGTGCCAGCAGTGACGGCAGGGGGCGCTGGGTTGGCGAGCAGTACTTC. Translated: CASSDGRGRWVGEQYF.

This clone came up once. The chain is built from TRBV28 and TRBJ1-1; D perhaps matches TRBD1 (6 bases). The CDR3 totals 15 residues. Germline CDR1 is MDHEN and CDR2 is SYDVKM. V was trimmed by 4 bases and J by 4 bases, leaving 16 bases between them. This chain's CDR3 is CASSSLTGTGTEAFF. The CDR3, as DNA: TGTGCCAGCAGTTCCCTGACAGGAACTGGCACTGAAGCTTTCTTT.